These 27 T cell receptor beta chains were sequenced from one sample in a study of follicular helper T cells after annual influenza vaccination. The time point here: 2014-2015 season, pre-vaccination. Some clones are missing from TCRdb's copy, which holds only in-frame ones; the method was immunoSEQ multiplex PCR. Altogether about 14,000 clones are present, 84% being singletons, with the ten largest covering 0.27%. The material was CXCR5- memory CD4+ T cells sorted from blood, obtained on the day of influenza vaccination. The receptor source for this set is an adult who received the influenza vaccine.

The rearrangement uses TRBV28 and TRBJ2-2; TRBD1 matches at 7 bases. Per the germline V gene, CDR1 is MDHEN and CDR2 is SYDVKM. CDR3 length: 15 amino acids. The ends lost 7 bases at V and 2 bases at J; junction bases unmatched: 7. CDR3: CASTRGGPNTGELFF. The CDR3 DNA follows: TGTGCCAGCACTAGAGGGGGCCCTAACACCGGGGAGCTGTTTTTT.

The chain is built from TRBV5-6 and TRBJ2-6, with D possibly called TRBD1 or TRBD2 (5 bases each). The V and J ends lost 3 bases and 1 base respectively, with 14 bases between them. This CDR3 contains 17 residues. In germline, CDR1 is SGHDT, CDR2 YYEEEE. The CDR3 DNA is TGTGCCAGCAGCTCCCGGGACGGAGTATCTGGGGCCAACGTCCTGACTTTC. Amino acid sequence: CASSSRDGVSGANVLTF.

The CDR3 here is CASSYSTGQGQEQYF. The CDR3, as DNA: TGTGCCAGCAGTTACTCGACCGGACAGGGTCAAGAGCAGTACTTC. The gene calls are TRBV6-5 and TRBJ2-7; 8 nucleotides align to TRBD1. The germline CDR1 and CDR2 sequences are MNHEY and SVGAGI. Trimming took 0 bases from V and 7 from J; bases not matched to a gene: 8. The CDR3 sequence is 15 residues long.

In its sample, this clone was seen once. This sequence joins TRBV6-6 and TRBJ2-3; D uncertain. V was trimmed by 4 bases and J by 6 bases, leaving 8 bases between them. The CDR3 contains 12 residues. In germline, CDR1 is MNHNY, CDR2 SVGAGI (reference sequence). CDR3 in DNA: TGTGCCAGCAGTTTCCCCCCGGATACGCAGTATTTT. This sequence encodes CASSFPPDTQYF.

The chain links TRBV19 to TRBJ2-7, with D perhaps being TRBD1 or TRBD2 (5 bases each). Germline V gene sequence: CDR1 LNHDA, CDR2 SQIVND (reference sequence). The CDR3 covers 16 residues. V was trimmed by 5 bases and J by 1 base, leaving 18 bases between them. In DNA form, the CDR3 reads TGTGCCAGTAGTCCGACAGCTGCGGGTTCGTCCTACGAGCAGTACTTC. Protein product: CASSPTAAGSSYEQYF. Supplemented by reference TRBV19 and TRBJ2-7, the full variable domain reads DGGITQSPKYLFRKEGQNVTLSCEQNLNHDAMYWYRQDPGQGLRLIYYSQIVNDFQKGDIAEGYSVSREKKESFPLTVTSAQKNPTAFYLCASSPTAAGSSYEQYFGPGTRLTVT.

The genes are TRBV2 and TRBJ1-6; D unclear. Between the trimmed V and J ends, which lost 6 bases and 5 bases, there was a span of 14 bases. Germline V gene sequence: CDR1 SNHLY, CDR2 FYNNEI. This CDR3 has 15 amino acids. This CDR3 is CASSVHSTNNSPLHF. The CDR3 nucleotides read TGTGCCAGCAGCGTTCATTCAACGAATAATTCACCCCTCCACTTT.

The V call is TRBV27, the J call TRBJ1-2; D ambiguous. This CDR3 has 10 residues. Germline CDR1 and CDR2: MNHEY and SMNVEV (reference sequence). V lost 4 bases and J 4 bases, leaving 1 base between the germline ends. The CDR3 protein is CASSSYGYTF. CDR3 nucleotide sequence: TGTGCCAGCAGTTCCTATGGCTACACCTTC.

J is TRBJ2-6 and V is TRBV7-2, with D possibly matching TRBD2 (5 bases). Germline V CDR1 and CDR2: SGHTA, FQGNSA. The CDR3 is made up of 16 amino acids. The V end was cut by 1 base, the J end by 2 bases, with 9 bases between. CDR3 nucleotide sequence: TGTGCCAGCAGCTTAGTGTCCGGGACTGGGGCCAACGTCCTGACTTTC. Translation gives CASSLVSGTGANVLTF. Looking up the rest from reference TRBV7-2 and TRBJ2-6 gives the full variable domain: GAGVSQSPSNKVTEKGKDVELRCDPISGHTALYWYRQSLGQGLEFLIYFQGNSAPDKSGLPSDRFSAERTGGSVSTLTIQRTQQEDSAVYLCASSLVSGTGANVLTFGAGSRLTVL.

The rearrangement links TRBV18 to TRBJ2-5; no clear D gene. The CDR3 is made up of 13 amino acids. Trimming stripped 4 bases from V and 5 bases from J, with 11 bases between. Germline CDR1 KGHSH, CDR2 LQKENI. CDR3 amino acids: CASSRFGVETQYF. The DNA of the CDR3 is TGTGCCAGCTCACGCTTTGGAGTCGAGACCCAGTACTTC.

The chain joins TRBV30 to TRBJ1-6; 8 bases fit TRBD1. V was pared by 5 bases and J by 7 bases, with 13 bases of the junction left unmatched. Germline V gene data show CDR1 as GTSNPN and CDR2 as SVGIG (reference sequence). This CDR3 has 16 amino acids. The CDR3 nucleotides read TGTGCCTGGTCCCCCTCTCGGACAGGGATGAATTCACCCCTCCACTTT. This encodes CAWSPSRTGMNSPLHF.

This clone appeared a few times. The V and J genes are TRBV4-2 and TRBJ1-6, with D perhaps TRBD1 (5 bases). Germline CDR1 and CDR2: LGHNA and YNFKEQ. V was shortened by 8 bases and J by 8 bases, with 13 bases between the two germline ends. The CDR3 spans 13 residues. CDR3 DNA sequence: TGTGCCAGCCGGGGGGGTGCGGATTCACCCCTCCACTTT. It encodes CASRGGADSPLHF.

The chain joins TRBV18 to TRBJ1-2; no definite D call. The V end lost 5 bases, the J end lost 2 bases, and 18 bases lay between the germline ends. Germline V gene data show CDR1 as KGHSH and CDR2 as LQKENI. This CDR3 is built from 16 residues. CDR3 loop: CASSSNLGPLNYGYTF. The CDR3 DNA reads TGTGCCAGCTCATCCAACCTTGGACCGTTAAACTATGGCTACACCTTC.

The V and J genes are TRBV6-6 and TRBJ2-3; D gene uncertain. Germline loops: CDR1 MNHNY, CDR2 SVGAGI (reference sequence). This CDR3 contains 13 residues. Trimming cost V 1 base and J 3 bases, with 5 bases left between them. CDR3 sequence (DNA): TGTGCCAGCAGTTACTTCCCAACAGATACGCAGTATTTT. Its protein product is CASSYFPTDTQYF.

The chain couples TRBV7-8 to TRBJ1-5; possibly TRBD1 for D (5 bases). V was shortened by 7 bases and J by 2 bases, with 9 bases between the two germline ends. Germline V gene sequence: CDR1 SGHVS, CDR2 FQNEAQ. There are 13 residues in the CDR3. CDR3 sequence reads: CASTPTGNQPQHF. For the CDR3, the DNA is TGTGCCAGCACCCCGACAGGCAATCAGCCCCAGCATTTT.

The CDR3 sequence is CASSLRIERTSGNNEQFF. The CDR3 bases are TGTGCCAGCAGCTTACGTATCGAAAGGACTAGCGGAAACAATGAGCAGTTCTTC. This chain uses TRBV7-2 with TRBJ2-1; TRBD2 aligns across 10 bases. Germline lookup yields CDR1 SGHTA and CDR2 FQGNSA. The V gene end was trimmed by 2 bases and the J gene end by 5 bases; junction bases not matched to a gene: 12. The CDR3 consists of 18 residues.

CDR3 sequence reads: CASRTGSVNEQYF. CDR3 DNA: TGTGCCAGCAGGACAGGGTCCGTGAACGAGCAGTACTTC. The chain joins TRBV7-2 to TRBJ2-7; 7 nucleotides align to TRBD1. From germline, CDR1 is SGHTA and CDR2 FQGNSA. Trimming cost V 6 bases and J 5 bases; bases outside gene matches: 7. The CDR3 consists of 13 residues.

This sequence joins TRBV18 and TRBJ1-4; 11 bases align to TRBD1. Trimming removed 2 bases from V and 5 bases from J; junction bases left unmatched: 10. The CDR3 runs to 18 residues. The germline CDR1 and CDR2 sequences are KGHSH and LQKENI. The CDR3: CASSPRDRGVARNEKLFF. Here the CDR3 DNA reads TGTGCCAGCTCACCAAGGGACAGGGGGGTCGCAAGGAATGAAAAACTGTTTTTT.

The gene calls are TRBV6-5 and TRBJ2-6; no firm D call. CDR3 length equals 14 residues. V lost 8 bases, J lost 0 bases, and 8 bases lay in between. Per germline, CDR1 MNHEY and CDR2 SVGAGI. CDR3 coding DNA: TGTGCCAGCCGATACGCCTCTGGGGCCAACGTCCTGACTTTC. It encodes CASRYASGANVLTF.

V and J are TRBV19 and TRBJ1-5, with a weak D call TRBD1 (6 bases). CDR3 length: 14 amino acids. V dropped 7 bases and J dropped 5 bases, with 15 bases sitting between them. Germline CDR1 LNHDA, CDR2 SQIVND (reference sequence). In nucleotides, the CDR3 is TGTGCCAGTACCAACAGGGACCTCTATCAGCCCCAGCATTTT. As protein: CASTNRDLYQPQHF.

The V and J genes are TRBV15 and TRBJ2-1; possibly TRBD1 or TRBD2 for D (5 bases each). The V gene's germline CDR1 is LNHNV and CDR2 YYDKDF (reference sequence). V lost 0 bases and J lost 7, with 19 bases in between. CDR3 length: 17 amino acids. The CDR3 nucleotides read TGTGCCACCAGCAGAGATATCGGTCGGGGCTGGGGGAATGAGCAGTTCTTC. Translated: CATSRDIGRGWGNEQFF.

V usage is TRBV15 and J usage is TRBJ2-1, with 8 bases fitting TRBD2. J was trimmed by 4 bases and V by 5 bases; bases with no gene match: 4. CDR1 is LNHNV and CDR2 is YYDKDF in the germline V gene (reference sequence). This CDR3 has 14 residues. The CDR3 DNA sequence: TGTGCCACCAGCGGGGCTAGCGGGTACAATGAGCAGTTCTTC. This codes for CATSGASGYNEQFF.

V is TRBV9 and J is TRBJ2-1; no clear D. Trimming removed 4 bases at V and 5 bases at J, with 16 bases between. This CDR3 is built from 15 residues. Per the germline V gene, CDR1 is SGDLS and CDR2 is YYNGEE. The chain's CDR3 is CASSPIRSRHNEQFF. CDR3 sequence (DNA): TGTGCCAGCAGCCCGATCAGGTCTCGGCACAATGAGCAGTTCTTC.

This chain links TRBV9 with TRBJ1-1; D not certain. V lost 2 bases, J lost 1 base, and 6 bases lay in between. CDR1 is SGDLS, CDR2 YYNGEE, per germline. This CDR3 contains 13 residues. The CDR3 sequence is CASSVASNTEAFF. CDR3 DNA sequence: TGTGCCAGCAGCGTTGCCTCGAACACTGAAGCTTTCTTT. Supplemented by reference TRBV9 and TRBJ1-1, the full variable domain reads DSGVTQTPKHLITATGQRVTLRCSPRSGDLSVYWYQQSLDQGLQFLIQYYNGEERAKGNILERFSAQQFPDLHSELNLSSLELGDSALYFCASSVASNTEAFFGQGTRLTVV.

This sequence joins TRBV6-5 and TRBJ2-1; TRBD1 matches 7 bases. Trimming took 6 bases from V and 0 from J; bases not matched to a gene: 5. CDR3 length: 15 amino acids. The germline V gene has CDR1 MNHEY and CDR2 SVGAGI. CDR3 DNA: TGTGCCAGCAGACAGGACAGGAACTCCTACAATGAGCAGTTCTTC. Amino acid sequence: CASRQDRNSYNEQFF.

The chain uses TRBV5-4 and TRBJ1-5, with 9 bases matching TRBD1. CDR3 length: 15 amino acids. Germline-derived CDR1 and CDR2 are SGHNT and YYREEE (reference sequence). J lost 8 bases, V lost 4 bases, and 10 bases had no gene match. CDR3 nucleotides: TGTGCCAGCAGCATTGACCGGGACAGGGTTGAGCCCCAGCATTTT. Translating gives CASSIDRDRVEPQHF. Full variable domain (rest looked up from reference TRBV5-4 and TRBJ1-5): ETGVTQSPTHLIKTRGQQVTLRCSSQSGHNTVSWYQQALGQGPQFIFQYYREEENGRGNFPPRFSGLQFPNYSSELNVNALELDDSALYLCASSIDRDRVEPQHFGDGTRLSIL.

This rearrangement joins TRBV27 to TRBJ1-6; TRBD1 matches at 8 bases. Per the germline V gene, CDR1 is MNHEY and CDR2 is SMNVEV (reference sequence). CDR3 length: 16 residues. The V gene end was trimmed by 5 bases and the J gene end by 7 bases; junction bases not matched to a gene: 10. The CDR3 DNA sequence: TGTGCCAGCAGTAAAAAACGGACAGGGCTAAATTCACCCCTCCACTTT. Amino acid sequence: CASSKKRTGLNSPLHF.

V and J are TRBV28 and TRBJ2-2; tentatively, D is TRBD1 or TRBD2 (5 bases each). The CDR3 totals 14 residues. Between the trimmed V and J ends, which lost 8 bases and 3 bases, there was a span of 13 bases. CDR1 is MDHEN and CDR2 is SYDVKM in the germline V gene. The CDR3 loop reads CASAGRVHTGELFF. The CDR3 region has the DNA TGTGCCAGCGCAGGGAGAGTTCACACCGGGGAGCTGTTTTTT.